This T cell receptor beta chain was identified during a study of blood T cell repertoires in COVID-19. Study context: The United States, Italy and Spain were the sources of the acute and convalescent COVID-19 samples.

This CDR3 is built from 14 residues. Germline CDR1 is ENHRY and CDR2 is SYGVKD. V was pared by 0 bases and J by 2 bases, with 8 bases between. Per the study methods: Reference gene primers were amplified, and this amplification served to estimate nucleated cell counts. TCRdb's copy holds only in-frame clones and misses some; the assay was immunoSEQ multiplex PCR. That table gives V, J and clone size, and the DNA gave D and trimming. Among 410,000 or so clones listed, about 89% were seen once. This clone has more than one count but fewer than ten. Enrollment of patients from Seattle took place during active infection, with longitudinal follow-up.

The J gene is TRBJ2-7, the V gene TRBV10-3, with TRBD1 as a possible D gene (5 bases). This receptor was taken from a woman between 35 and 50 years old with COVID-19, enrolled during active disease. Sequenced: peripheral blood. CDR3 sequence reads: CAISESTDTYEQYF. CDR3 bases: TGTGCCATCAGTGAGTCGACAGATACCTACGAGCAGTACTTC.